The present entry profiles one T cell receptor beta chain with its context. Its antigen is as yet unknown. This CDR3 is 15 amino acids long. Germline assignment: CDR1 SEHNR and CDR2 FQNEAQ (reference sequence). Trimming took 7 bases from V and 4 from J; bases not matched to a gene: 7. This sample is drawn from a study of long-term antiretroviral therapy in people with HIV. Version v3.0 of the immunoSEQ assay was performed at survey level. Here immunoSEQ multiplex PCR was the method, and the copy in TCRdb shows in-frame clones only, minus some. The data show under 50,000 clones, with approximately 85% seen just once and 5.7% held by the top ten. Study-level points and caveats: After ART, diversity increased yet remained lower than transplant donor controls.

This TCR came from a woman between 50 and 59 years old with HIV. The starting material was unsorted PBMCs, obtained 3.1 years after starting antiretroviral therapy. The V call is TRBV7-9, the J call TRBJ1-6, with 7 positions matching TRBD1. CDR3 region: CASTPSGQYNSPLHF. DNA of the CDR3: TGTGCCAGCACACCCTCGGGACAGTATAATTCACCCCTCCACTTT. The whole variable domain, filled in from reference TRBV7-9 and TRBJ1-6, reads DTGVSQNPRHKITKRGQNVTFRCDPISEHNRLYWYRQTLGQGPEFLTYFQNEAQLEKSRLLSDRFSAERPKGSFSTLEIQRTEQGDSAMYLCASTPSGQYNSPLHFGNGTRLTVT.